This is a list of T cell receptor beta chains from one sample in a study of blood T cell repertoires in COVID-19. Sequencing was performed with immunoSEQ multiplex PCR; in TCRdb, only in-frame clones are kept and a portion is missing. The data show roughly 86,000 clones, approximately 85% seen once. Material for sequencing was peripheral blood. The receptor set was obtained from a woman of 80 years or more with COVID-19, enrolled during active disease. Each CDR3 is given with its conserved first and last residue. A D gene is named only where the DNA matches it firmly. Expanded clones get a size class; other rows say once, few or many, or leave the size out.

D: TRBD2
V: TRBV4-2
J: TRBJ2-1
size: -
CDR3: CASSQEGLAGSGSEQFF
DNA: TGTGCCAGCAGCCAAGAGGGACTAGCGGGAAGCGGTTCTGAGCAGTTCTTC

D: TRBD1
V: TRBV2
J: TRBJ2-7
size: -
CDR3: CASSPTGGEGSYEQYF
DNA: TGTGCCAGCAGTCCTACAGGGGGAGAAGGCTCCTACGAGCAGTACTTC

D: -
V: TRBV3-1/TRBV3-2
J: TRBJ1-5
size: -
CDR3: CASSQEMDILKLGYSNQPQHF
DNA: TGTGCCAGCAGCCAAGAGATGGACATCTTGAAATTGGGTTATAGCAATCAGCCCCAGCATTTT

D: -
V: TRBV19
J: TRBJ2-1
size: -
CDR3: CASSIQWEHEQFF
DNA: TGTGCCAGTAGTATCCAGTGGGAGCATGAGCAGTTCTTC

D: TRBD1
V: TRBV3-1/TRBV3-2
J: TRBJ2-4
size: -
CDR3: CASSPRGLVKNIQYF
DNA: TGTGCCAGCAGCCCAAGGGGGCTGGTCAAAAACATTCAGTACTTC

D: -
V: TRBV27
J: TRBJ1-1
size: -
CDR3: CASSLRRMNTEAFF
DNA: TGTGCCAGCAGTTTGAGGAGAATGAACACTGAAGCTTTCTTT

D: -
V: TRBV2
J: TRBJ2-7
size: few
CDR3: CASRDPRGGEQYF
DNA: TGTGCCAGCAGGGATCCCAGGGGTGGCGAGCAGTACTTC

D: TRBD1
V: TRBV19
J: TRBJ2-1
size: -
CDR3: CASRGTGGNNEQFF
DNA: TGTGCCAGTAGAGGGACAGGGGGGAACAATGAGCAGTTCTTC

D: -
V: TRBV12-3/TRBV12-4
J: TRBJ1-5
size: -
CDR3: CATSRLKAQHF
DNA: TGTGCCACGAGCCGCCTGAAAGCCCAGCATTTT

D: TRBD2
V: TRBV7-3
J: TRBJ2-7
size: -
CDR3: CASSLTGLAGDEQYF
DNA: TGTGCCAGCAGCTTAACTGGCCTAGCGGGTGACGAGCAGTACTTC

D: TRBD2
V: TRBV20-1
J: TRBJ2-7
size: -
CDR3: CSASTGLAGYEQYF
DNA: TGCAGTGCTAGTACAGGACTAGCGGGATACGAGCAGTACTTC

D: TRBD1
V: TRBV18
J: TRBJ1-4
size: few
CDR3: CASSPRLQGAATNEKLFF
DNA: TGTGCCAGCTCACCTCGTCTACAGGGGGCGGCAACTAATGAAAAACTGTTTTTT

D: -
V: TRBV21-1
J: TRBJ1-5
size: few
CDR3: CASSKVRQGVCQPQHF
DNA: TGTGCCAGCAGCAAAGTGAGGCAGGGGGTATGTCAGCCCCAGCATTTT

D: TRBD2
V: TRBV9
J: TRBJ2-3
size: -
CDR3: CASSTELAGDTQYF
DNA: TGTGCCAGCAGCACTGAACTAGCGGGAGATACGCAGTATTTT

D: -
V: TRBV5-4
J: TRBJ2-5
size: -
CDR3: CASRPPGARETQYF
DNA: TGTGCCAGCAGACCCCCGGGAGCTAGGGAGACCCAGTACTTC

D: TRBD2
V: TRBV7-9
J: TRBJ2-1
size: -
CDR3: CASRGLADADYNEQFF
DNA: TGTGCCAGCAGGGGACTAGCGGACGCTGACTACAATGAGCAGTTCTTC

D: TRBD2
V: TRBV5-8
J: TRBJ2-3
size: -
CDR3: CASSLERGVNTDTQYF
DNA: TGTGCCAGCAGCTTGGAGCGGGGGGTAAACACAGATACGCAGTATTTT

D: -
V: TRBV19
J: TRBJ2-2
size: few
CDR3: CASSPGTNTGELFF
DNA: TGTGCCAGCTCCCCAGGCACGAACACCGGGGAGCTGTTTTTT

D: TRBD1
V: TRBV5-1
J: TRBJ2-5
size: -
CDR3: CASSFRTGEGETQYF
DNA: TGCGCCAGCAGCTTCCGGACAGGGGAAGGTGAGACCCAGTACTTC

D: -
V: TRBV6-6
J: TRBJ1-5
size: -
CDR3: CATGQPQHF
DNA: TGTGCCACAGGTCAGCCCCAGCATTTT

D: -
V: TRBV5-1
J: TRBJ2-5
size: -
CDR3: CASNEGTGMETQYF
DNA: TGCGCCAGCAACGAGGGCACCGGCATGGAGACCCAGTACTTC

D: TRBD1
V: TRBV24-1
J: TRBJ2-7
size: -
CDR3: CATSDLDRGYEQYF
DNA: TGTGCCACCAGTGACCTGGACAGGGGTTACGAGCAGTACTTC

D: TRBD1
V: TRBV30
J: TRBJ1-1
size: -
CDR3: CAWSRDRNTEAFF
DNA: TGTGCCTGGAGTCGGGACAGGAACACTGAAGCTTTCTTT

D: -
V: TRBV7-2
J: TRBJ1-6
size: -
CDR3: CASSSYSNSPLHF
DNA: TGTGCCAGCAGTTCGTACAGTAATTCACCCCTCCACTTT

D: -
V: TRBV13
J: TRBJ2-3
size: -
CDR3: CASSPEGGVVSTDTQYF
DNA: TGTGCCAGCAGCCCAGAGGGCGGGGTCGTCAGCACAGATACGCAGTATTTT

D: -
V: TRBV5-4
J: TRBJ1-2
size: -
CDR3: CASSLRSGASNYGYTF
DNA: TGTGCCAGCAGCTTGAGGTCAGGGGCTTCTAACTATGGCTACACCTTC

D: TRBD2
V: TRBV7-6
J: TRBJ2-3
size: -
CDR3: CASSLGARGSSTDTQYF
DNA: TGTGCCAGCAGCTTGGGAGCGCGGGGGTCTAGCACAGATACGCAGTATTTT

D: TRBD1
V: TRBV28
J: TRBJ2-6
size: -
CDR3: CASRGPGQDYSGANVLTF
DNA: TGTGCCAGCAGAGGGCCGGGACAGGACTATTCTGGGGCCAACGTCCTGACTTTC

D: -
V: TRBV6-5
J: TRBJ1-2
size: -
CDR3: CASSSPGRPGGYGYTF
DNA: TGTGCCAGCAGTTCCCCGGGAAGGCCGGGTGGCTATGGCTACACCTTC

D: -
V: TRBV7-2
J: TRBJ1-1
size: few
CDR3: CASSLQRDTEAFF
DNA: TGTGCCAGCAGCTTACAGAGGGACACTGAAGCTTTCTTT

D: TRBD2
V: TRBV5-6
J: TRBJ2-4
size: -
CDR3: CASSRLAGNKNIQYF
DNA: TGTGCCAGCAGCCGGTTAGCGGGGAACAAAAACATTCAGTACTTC

D: -
V: TRBV12-5
J: TRBJ2-1
size: -
CDR3: CASGLVPPYPVYNEQFF
DNA: TGTGCTAGTGGTTTGGTACCCCCCTATCCGGTCTACAATGAGCAGTTCTTC

D: TRBD1
V: TRBV6-5
J: TRBJ1-4
size: -
CDR3: CATTYRTGGSEKLFF
DNA: TGTGCCACCACCTACCGAACAGGGGGAAGCGAAAAACTGTTTTTT

D: -
V: TRBV9
J: TRBJ2-1
size: -
CDR3: CASSPGLIPSHEQFF
DNA: TGTGCCAGCAGCCCAGGACTTATTCCCTCCCATGAGCAGTTCTTC

D: -
V: TRBV7-2
J: TRBJ1-5
size: -
CDR3: CASSLGHLSNQPQHF
DNA: TGTGCCAGCAGCTTAGGACACCTTAGCAATCAGCCCCAGCATTTT

D: TRBD2
V: TRBV5-4
J: TRBJ2-3
size: -
CDR3: CASSSGTSGGATDTQYF
DNA: TGTGCCAGCAGCTCCGGGACTAGCGGGGGGGCCACAGATACGCAGTATTTT

D: -
V: TRBV7-2
J: TRBJ1-1
size: -
CDR3: CASSQQGGGTEAFF
DNA: TGTGCCAGCAGCCAACAGGGCGGGGGGACTGAAGCTTTCTTT

D: TRBD1
V: TRBV2
J: TRBJ2-7
size: few
CDR3: CARAAGTGGGEQYF
DNA: TGTGCCAGGGCAGCCGGGACAGGGGGCGGCGAGCAGTACTTC

D: TRBD1
V: TRBV5-1
J: TRBJ1-4
size: -
CDR3: CASSSPGQGGEKLFF
DNA: TGCGCCAGCAGCTCGCCGGGACAGGGGGGTGAAAAACTGTTTTTT

D: -
V: TRBV5-1
J: TRBJ1-6
size: -
CDR3: CASRTVSNSPLHF
DNA: TGCGCCAGCAGGACAGTATCCAATTCACCCCTCCACTTT

D: -
V: TRBV2
J: TRBJ2-5
size: -
CDR3: CASSTRQAGSETQYF
DNA: TGTGCCAGCAGTACTAGACAGGCTGGGAGTGAGACCCAGTACTTC

D: TRBD2
V: TRBV4-2
J: TRBJ2-7
size: -
CDR3: CASSQVGGRSTFYEQYF
DNA: TGTGCCAGCAGCCAAGTGGGAGGGAGGAGTACCTTCTACGAGCAGTACTTC

D: -
V: TRBV9
J: TRBJ1-3
size: -
CDR3: CASSVVEGSTIYF
DNA: TGTGCCAGCAGCGTAGTGGAGGGTAGCACCATATATTTT

D: TRBD2
V: TRBV23-1
J: TRBJ2-3
size: -
CDR3: CASNTISGGPYTDTQYF
DNA: TGCGCCAGCAACACCATCTCGGGGGGGCCATACACAGATACGCAGTATTTT

D: TRBD1
V: TRBV19
J: TRBJ1-1
size: -
CDR3: CASSNTGGWAFF
DNA: TGTGCCAGTAGTAACACAGGGGGATGGGCTTTCTTT

D: -
V: TRBV5-6
J: TRBJ1-2
size: -
CDR3: CASSSTADRFEYGYTF
DNA: TGTGCCAGCAGCTCCACCGCCGACAGATTTGAATATGGCTACACCTTC

D: TRBD2
V: TRBV9
J: TRBJ2-2
size: -
CDR3: CASSVMREATGELFF
DNA: TGTGCCAGCAGCGTAATGCGGGAGGCGACCGGGGAGCTGTTTTTT

D: TRBD1
V: TRBV4-1
J: TRBJ2-4
size: -
CDR3: CASSQDGQATNIQYF
DNA: TGCGCCAGCAGCCAAGACGGACAGGCCACAAACATTCAGTACTTC

D: -
V: TRBV5-1
J: TRBJ1-4
size: -
CDR3: CASSSGTGGEKLFF
DNA: TGCGCCAGCAGCTCCGGGACGGGAGGCGAAAAACTGTTTTTT

D: -
V: TRBV3-1/TRBV3-2
J: TRBJ2-3
size: -
CDR3: CASSRDSGTDTQYF
DNA: TGTGCCAGCAGCCGGGACTCCGGCACAGATACGCAGTATTTT

D: TRBD1
V: TRBV24-1
J: TRBJ2-5
size: -
CDR3: CATSDSRTGTGETQYF
DNA: TGTGCCACCAGTGATTCTAGGACAGGGACTGGGGAGACCCAGTACTTC

D: -
V: TRBV5-4
J: TRBJ2-7
size: -
CDR3: CASSYEWAANEQYF
DNA: TGTGCCAGCAGCTACGAGTGGGCCGCGAACGAGCAGTACTTC

D: TRBD1
V: TRBV5-1
J: TRBJ1-1
size: few
CDR3: CASSPGTATEAFF
DNA: TGCGCCAGCAGCCCCGGGACAGCCACTGAAGCTTTCTTT

D: TRBD1
V: TRBV18
J: TRBJ1-5
size: many
CDR3: CASSGQGATSNQPQHF
DNA: TGTGCCAGCTCGGGACAGGGGGCGACTAGCAATCAGCCCCAGCATTTT

D: -
V: TRBV2
J: TRBJ2-5
size: -
CDR3: CASSVIRETQYF
DNA: TGTGCCAGCAGTGTTATACGGGAGACCCAGTACTTC

D: TRBD1
V: TRBV18
J: TRBJ1-1
size: once
CDR3: CASSPATGGAGEAFF
DNA: TGTGCCAGCTCGCCGGCGACAGGGGGCGCGGGTGAAGCTTTCTTT

D: TRBD2
V: TRBV5-1
J: TRBJ2-3
size: -
CDR3: CASSRLAGGADTQYF
DNA: TGCGCCAGCAGCCGGCTAGCGGGTGGGGCAGATACGCAGTATTTT